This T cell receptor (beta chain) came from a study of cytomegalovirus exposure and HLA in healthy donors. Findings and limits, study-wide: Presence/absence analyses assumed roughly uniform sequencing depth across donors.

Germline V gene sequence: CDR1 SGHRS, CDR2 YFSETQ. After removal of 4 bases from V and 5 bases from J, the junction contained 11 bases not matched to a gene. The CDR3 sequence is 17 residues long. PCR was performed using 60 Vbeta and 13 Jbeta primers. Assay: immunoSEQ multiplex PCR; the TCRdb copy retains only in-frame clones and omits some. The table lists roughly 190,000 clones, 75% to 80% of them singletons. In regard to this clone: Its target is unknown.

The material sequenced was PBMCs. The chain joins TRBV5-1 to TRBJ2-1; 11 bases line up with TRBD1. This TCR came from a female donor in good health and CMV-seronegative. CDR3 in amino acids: CASSLGTGGWTHNEQFF. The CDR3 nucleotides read TGCGCCAGCAGCCTTGGGACAGGGGGATGGACACACAATGAGCAGTTCTTC.